This paragraph covers one T cell receptor beta chain sequence. Antigen: not known. This sample is drawn from a study of T cells in Graves' hyperthyroidism and ophthalmopathy. Study-level background: Peripheral blood collection took place at initial diagnosis, before any treatment.

Points from the study as a whole: A model built on 13 V-J features separated ophthalmopathy from stable hyperthyroidism.

Researchers took RNA transcripts and amplified the TCR beta CDR3 regions from them. When the TCR CDR3 underwent first-round RT-PCR, the HTBI primer set was used. TCRdb analysed the multiplex PCR reads with MiXCR anew, one entry per CDR3 protein. The sample shows 370,000 or so distinct CDR3 sequences, approximately 14% of them seen only once. The germline gives CDR1 SEHNR, CDR2 FQNEAQ (reference sequence). The V and J ends lost 5 bases and 8 bases respectively, with 21 bases between them. The CDR3 is made up of 15 amino acids. Sequenced sample: blood. V is TRBV7-9 and J is TRBJ1-2; D unclear. The sequence was obtained from a woman aged 18-35 years with Graves' hyperthyroidism that later progressed to Graves' ophthalmopathy. The CDR3, as DNA: TGTGCCAGCAGCGTTCACTTCTCGACGGCGGCGGGCTACACCTTC. Its translation: CASSVHFSTAAGYTF.